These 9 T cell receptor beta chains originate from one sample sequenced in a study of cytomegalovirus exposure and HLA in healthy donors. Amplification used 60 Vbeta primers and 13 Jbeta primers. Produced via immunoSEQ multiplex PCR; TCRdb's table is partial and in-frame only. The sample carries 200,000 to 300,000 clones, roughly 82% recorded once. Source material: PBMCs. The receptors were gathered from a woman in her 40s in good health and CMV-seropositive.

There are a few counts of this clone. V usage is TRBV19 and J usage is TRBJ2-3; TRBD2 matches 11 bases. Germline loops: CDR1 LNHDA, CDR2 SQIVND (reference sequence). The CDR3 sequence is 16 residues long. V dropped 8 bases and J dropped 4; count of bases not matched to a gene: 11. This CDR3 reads CASATSSGRVADTQYF. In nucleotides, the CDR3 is TGTGCCAGTGCGACAAGTAGCGGGAGGGTGGCAGATACGCAGTATTTT.

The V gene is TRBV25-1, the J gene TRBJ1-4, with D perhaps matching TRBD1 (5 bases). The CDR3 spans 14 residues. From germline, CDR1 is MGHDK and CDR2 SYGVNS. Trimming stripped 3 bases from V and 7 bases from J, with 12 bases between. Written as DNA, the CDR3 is TGTGCCAGCAGTGACCGACAGTCATTTGAAAAACTGTTTTTT. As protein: CASSDRQSFEKLFF.

CDR3 region: CASFLAGSAGEQYF. The CDR3, as DNA: TGTGCCAGTTTTTTGGCCGGCAGCGCGGGCGAGCAGTACTTC. The V and J genes are TRBV28 and TRBJ2-7, with a tentative D call TRBD2 (5 bases). The CDR3 is made up of 14 amino acids. Trimming pared 9 bases from V and 6 bases from J, leaving 21 bases between. The germline V gene has CDR1 MDHEN and CDR2 SYDVKM.

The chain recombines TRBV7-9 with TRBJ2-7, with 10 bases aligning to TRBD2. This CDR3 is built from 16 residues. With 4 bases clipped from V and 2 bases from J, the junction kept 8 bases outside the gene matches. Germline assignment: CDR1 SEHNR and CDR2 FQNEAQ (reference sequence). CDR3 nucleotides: TGTGCCAGCAGCTCCTCAAGCGGGGGGGCACCCTACGAGCAGTACTTC. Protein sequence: CASSSSSGGAPYEQYF.

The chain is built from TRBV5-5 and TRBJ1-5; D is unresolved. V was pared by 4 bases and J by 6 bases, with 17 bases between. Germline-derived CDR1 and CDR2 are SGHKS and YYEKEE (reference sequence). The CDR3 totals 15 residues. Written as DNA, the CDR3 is TGTGCCAGCAGCCCTTTAGTCGGTGCCGGTCAGCCCCAGCATTTT. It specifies CASSPLVGAGQPQHF. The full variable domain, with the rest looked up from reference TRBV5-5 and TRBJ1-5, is DAGVTQSPTHLIKTRGQQVTLRCSPISGHKSVSWYQQVLGQGPQFIFQYYEKEERGRGNFPDRFSARQFPNYSSELNVNALLLGDSALYLCASSPLVGAGQPQHFGDGTRLSIL.

The CDR3 loop is CASSLGLSYLAKNIQYF. In nucleotides, the CDR3 is TGTGCCAGCAGTTTGGGACTCAGTTATCTAGCCAAAAACATTCAGTACTTC. The J gene is TRBJ2-4, the V gene TRBV28; D may be TRBD2 (6 bases). The CDR3 extends over 17 amino acids. V shed 3 bases and J shed 0 bases, with 15 bases lying between them. Germline CDR1 is MDHEN and CDR2 is SYDVKM. Looking up the rest from reference TRBV28 and TRBJ2-4 gives the full variable domain: DVKVTQSSRYLVKRTGEKVFLECVQDMDHENMFWYRQDPGLGLRLIYFSYDVKMKEKGDIPEGYSVSREKKERFSLILESASTNQTSMYLCASSLGLSYLAKNIQYFGAGTRLSVL.

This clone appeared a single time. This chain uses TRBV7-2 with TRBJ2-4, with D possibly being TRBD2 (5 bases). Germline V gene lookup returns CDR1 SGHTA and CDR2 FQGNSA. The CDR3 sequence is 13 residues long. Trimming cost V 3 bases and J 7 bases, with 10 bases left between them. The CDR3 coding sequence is TGTGCCAGCAGCTTGGCGACGGGGAACATTCAGTACTTC. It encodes CASSLATGNIQYF. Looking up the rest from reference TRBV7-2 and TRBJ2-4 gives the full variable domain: GAGVSQSPSNKVTEKGKDVELRCDPISGHTALYWYRQSLGQGLEFLIYFQGNSAPDKSGLPSDRFSAERTGGSVSTLTIQRTQQEDSAVYLCASSLATGNIQYFGAGTRLSVL.

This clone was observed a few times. CDR3 protein: CASRMTGTTDTQYF. CDR3 sequence (DNA): TGCGCCAGCAGGATGACAGGGACCACAGATACGCAGTATTTT. The chain links TRBV10-2 to TRBJ2-3; 7 bases agree with TRBD1. Germline CDR1 and CDR2: WSHSY and SAAADI. The CDR3 loop spans 14 amino acids. V was pared by 6 bases and J by 2 bases, with 5 bases of the junction left unmatched.

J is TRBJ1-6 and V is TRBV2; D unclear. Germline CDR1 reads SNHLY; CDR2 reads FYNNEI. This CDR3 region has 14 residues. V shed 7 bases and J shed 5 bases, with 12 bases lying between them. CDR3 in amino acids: CASMVTFNNSPLHF. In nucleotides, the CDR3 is TGTGCCAGCATGGTGACATTCAATAATTCACCCCTCCACTTT.